Presented here are 5 T cell receptor beta chains from one specimen sequenced in a study of T cell responses to AZD1222 COVID-19 vaccine (dated by TCRdb to the early 2020s). The sample's time point label, in plain terms: baseline before first vaccination. Receptor amplification or capture employed the immunoSEQ multiplex PCR assay. Not all clones reach the TCRdb copy of this immuneACCESS table, which keeps in-frame sequences only. Checked studies attribute under half of the gap to unresolved V genes and leave the rest unexplained. A total of about 120,000 clones appear in this sample, approximately 85% of them only once. Together, the top ten hold 9% to 9.5% of the sample. The specimen was peripheral blood, collected on day 0 of AZD1222 vaccination. The receptors stem from an adult in good health.

The V call is TRBV7-9, the J call TRBJ1-1; D gene uncertain. The CDR3 has 12 residues. Germline assignment: CDR1 SEHNR and CDR2 FQNEAQ (reference sequence). The V end was cut by 8 bases, the J end by 3 bases, with 10 bases between. CDR3 loop: CASARRDTEAFF. CDR3 in DNA: TGTGCCAGCGCTAGGCGGGACACTGAAGCTTTCTTT.

This rearrangement joins TRBV18 to TRBJ1-2, with 12 bases matching TRBD1. The CDR3 extends over 14 amino acids. V shed 4 bases, J shed 4 bases, and the junction held 1 base outside the gene matches. CDR1 and CDR2 from the germline V gene are KGHSH and LQKENI. The CDR3 sequence is CASSQGQGAYGYTF. The CDR3 DNA reads as TGTGCCAGCTCACAGGGACAGGGGGCCTATGGCTACACCTTC.

This clone was detected only once. A junction boundary mismatches the germline segment, possibly from a read error. Here the CDR3 reads CASGDPGEGVLKTQYF. CDR3 nucleotide sequence: TGTGCCAGCGGTGATCCGGGGGAGGGGGTATTGAAGACCCAGTACTTC. The chain uses TRBV6-1 and TRBJ2-5; tentative D call: TRBD2 (7 bases). Germline V gene lookup returns CDR1 MNHNS and CDR2 SASEGT. The CDR3 has 16 amino acids.

The rearrangement joins TRBV2 to TRBJ1-2, with D tentatively TRBD1 (5 bases). The V gene lost 6 bases and the J gene lost 3 bases, with 11 bases spanning the gap. The germline gives CDR1 SNHLY, CDR2 FYNNEI. The CDR3 loop spans 13 amino acids. The DNA of the CDR3 is TGTGCCAGCAGCGCTCTAGGGGACTATGGCTACACCTTC. This gives the protein CASSALGDYGYTF.

The chain joins TRBV11-3 to TRBJ2-1; 12 bases map to TRBD1. Germline-derived CDR1 and CDR2 are SGHNT and YENEEA. The trim removed 5 bases at V and 8 bases at J, leaving 10 bases unmatched. The CDR3 contains 16 residues. CDR3: CASSVGQGAHGDEQFF. CDR3 DNA: TGTGCCAGCAGCGTGGGACAGGGGGCCCACGGGGATGAGCAGTTCTTC.